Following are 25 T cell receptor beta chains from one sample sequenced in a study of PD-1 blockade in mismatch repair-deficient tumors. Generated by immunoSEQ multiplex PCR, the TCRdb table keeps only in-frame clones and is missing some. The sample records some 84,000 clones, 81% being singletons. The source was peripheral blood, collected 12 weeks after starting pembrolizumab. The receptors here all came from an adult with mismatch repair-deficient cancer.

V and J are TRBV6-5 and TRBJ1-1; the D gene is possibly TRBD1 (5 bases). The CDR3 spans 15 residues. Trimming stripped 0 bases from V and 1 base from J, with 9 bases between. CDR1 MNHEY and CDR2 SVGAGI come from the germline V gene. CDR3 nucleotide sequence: TGTGCCAGCAGTTACTCGCCAGGGTCGAACACTGAAGCTTTCTTT. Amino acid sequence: CASSYSPGSNTEAFF.

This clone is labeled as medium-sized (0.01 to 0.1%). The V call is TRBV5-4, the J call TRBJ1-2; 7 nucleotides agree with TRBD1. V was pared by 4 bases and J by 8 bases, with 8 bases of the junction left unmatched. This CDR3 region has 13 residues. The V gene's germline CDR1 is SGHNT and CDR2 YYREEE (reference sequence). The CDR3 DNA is TGTGCCAGCAGCCAGACAGGGACCAAAGGCTACACCTTC. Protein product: CASSQTGTKGYTF.

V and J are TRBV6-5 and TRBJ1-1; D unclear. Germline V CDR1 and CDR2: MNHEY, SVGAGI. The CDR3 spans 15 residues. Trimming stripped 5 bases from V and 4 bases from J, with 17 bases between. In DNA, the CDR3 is TGTGCCAGCAGTAGGCCCCTGAGGGTAGGCACTGAAGCTTTCTTT. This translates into CASSRPLRVGTEAFF.

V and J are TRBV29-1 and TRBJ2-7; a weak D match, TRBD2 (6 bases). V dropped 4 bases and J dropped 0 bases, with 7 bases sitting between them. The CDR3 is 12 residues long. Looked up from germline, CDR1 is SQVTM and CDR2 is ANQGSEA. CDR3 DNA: TGCAGCGTTGGCGGGACCTCCTACGAGCAGTACTTC. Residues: CSVGGTSYEQYF.

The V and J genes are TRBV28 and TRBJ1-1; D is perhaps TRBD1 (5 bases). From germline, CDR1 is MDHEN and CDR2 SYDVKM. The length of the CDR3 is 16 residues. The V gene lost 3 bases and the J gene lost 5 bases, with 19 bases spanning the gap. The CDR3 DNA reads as TGTGCCAGCAGTTTTAGTTTCGGTGCAGGGAGAACTGAAGCTTTCTTT. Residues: CASSFSFGAGRTEAFF. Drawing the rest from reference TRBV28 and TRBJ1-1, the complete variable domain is DVKVTQSSRYLVKRTGEKVFLECVQDMDHENMFWYRQDPGLGLRLIYFSYDVKMKEKGDIPEGYSVSREKKERFSLILESASTNQTSMYLCASSFSFGAGRTEAFFGQGTRLTVV.

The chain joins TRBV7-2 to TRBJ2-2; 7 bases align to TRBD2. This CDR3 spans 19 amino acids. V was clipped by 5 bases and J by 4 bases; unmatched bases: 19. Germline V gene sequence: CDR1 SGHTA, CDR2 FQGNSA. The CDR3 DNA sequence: TGTGCCAGCAGCCTCGGCAGAGCGGATATCAAGCGGGGCACCGGGGAGCTGTTTTTT. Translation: CASSLGRADIKRGTGELFF.

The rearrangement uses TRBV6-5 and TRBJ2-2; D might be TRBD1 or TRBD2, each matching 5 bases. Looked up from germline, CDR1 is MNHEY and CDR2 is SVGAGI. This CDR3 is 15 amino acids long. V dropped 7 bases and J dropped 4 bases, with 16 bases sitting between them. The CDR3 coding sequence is TGTGCCAGCACCCGAGGGTCCAGGGTCACCGGGGAGCTGTTTTTT. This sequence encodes CASTRGSRVTGELFF.

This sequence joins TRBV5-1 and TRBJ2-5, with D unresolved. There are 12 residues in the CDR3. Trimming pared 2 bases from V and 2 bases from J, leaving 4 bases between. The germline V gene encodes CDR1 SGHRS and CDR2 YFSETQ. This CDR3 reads CASSFGQETQYF. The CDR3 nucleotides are TGCGCCAGCAGCTTCGGTCAAGAGACCCAGTACTTC.

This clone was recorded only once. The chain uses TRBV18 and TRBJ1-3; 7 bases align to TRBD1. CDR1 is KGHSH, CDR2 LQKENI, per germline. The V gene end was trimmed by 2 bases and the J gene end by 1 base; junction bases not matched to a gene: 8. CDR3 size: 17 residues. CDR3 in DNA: TGTGCCAGCTCACCAATTTCACAGGGGAAATCTGGAAACACCATATATTTT. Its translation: CASSPISQGKSGNTIYF.

CDR3: CATGGSGRATYNEQFF. The CDR3 DNA is TGTGCCACCGGGGGTAGCGGGAGGGCTACCTACAATGAGCAGTTCTTC. The chain couples TRBV19 to TRBJ2-1; TRBD2 matches 11 bases. In germline, CDR1 is LNHDA, CDR2 SQIVND (reference sequence). This CDR3 contains 16 residues. With V trimmed by 10 bases and J by 2 bases, 10 bases remained unmatched.

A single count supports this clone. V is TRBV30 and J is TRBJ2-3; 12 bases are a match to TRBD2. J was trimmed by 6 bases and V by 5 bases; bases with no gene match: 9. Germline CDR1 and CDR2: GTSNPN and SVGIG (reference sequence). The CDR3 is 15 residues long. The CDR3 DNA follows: TGTGCCTGGGACCGACTAGCGGGAGCCGGGGATACGCAGTATTTT. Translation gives CAWDRLAGAGDTQYF. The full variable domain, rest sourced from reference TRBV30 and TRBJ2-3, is SQTIHQWPATLVQPVGSPLSLECTVEGTSNPNLYWYRQAAGRGLQLLFYSVGIGQISSEVPQNLSASRPQDRQFILSSKKLLLSDSGFYLCAWDRLAGAGDTQYFGPGTRLTVL.

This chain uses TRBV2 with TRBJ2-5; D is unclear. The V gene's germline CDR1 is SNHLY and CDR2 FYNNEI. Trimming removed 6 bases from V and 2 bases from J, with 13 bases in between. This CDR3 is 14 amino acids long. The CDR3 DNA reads TGTGCCAGCAGGGTAGGGTGGGCGCAAGAGACCCAGTACTTC. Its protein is CASRVGWAQETQYF. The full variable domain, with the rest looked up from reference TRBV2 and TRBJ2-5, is EPEVTQTPSHQVTQMGQEVILRCVPISNHLYFYWYRQILGQKVEFLVSFYNNEISEKSEIFDDQFSVERPDGSNFTLKIRSTKLEDSAMYFCASRVGWAQETQYFGPGTRLLVL.

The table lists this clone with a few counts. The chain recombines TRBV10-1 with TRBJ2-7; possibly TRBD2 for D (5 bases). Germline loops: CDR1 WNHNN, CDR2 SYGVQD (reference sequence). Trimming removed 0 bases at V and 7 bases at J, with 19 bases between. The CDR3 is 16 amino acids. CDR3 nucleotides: TGCGCCAGCAGTGAGTCTGGCAAGCTAGCAGCGAGGGAGCAGTACTTC. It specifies CASSESGKLAAREQYF.

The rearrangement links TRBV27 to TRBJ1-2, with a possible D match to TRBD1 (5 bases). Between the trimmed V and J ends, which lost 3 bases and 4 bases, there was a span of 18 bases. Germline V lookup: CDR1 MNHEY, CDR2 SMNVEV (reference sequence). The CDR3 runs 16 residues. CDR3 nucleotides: TGTGCCAGCAGTTTCGGACGGTCGACAGACGGCTATGGCTACACCTTC. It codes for CASSFGRSTDGYGYTF.

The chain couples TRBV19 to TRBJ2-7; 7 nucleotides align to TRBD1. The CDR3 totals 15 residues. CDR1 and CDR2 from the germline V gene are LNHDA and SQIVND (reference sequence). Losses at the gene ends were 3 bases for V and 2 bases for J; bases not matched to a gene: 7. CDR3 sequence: CASSIFGTDAYEQYF. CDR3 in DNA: TGTGCCAGTAGTATCTTCGGGACAGACGCCTACGAGCAGTACTTC.

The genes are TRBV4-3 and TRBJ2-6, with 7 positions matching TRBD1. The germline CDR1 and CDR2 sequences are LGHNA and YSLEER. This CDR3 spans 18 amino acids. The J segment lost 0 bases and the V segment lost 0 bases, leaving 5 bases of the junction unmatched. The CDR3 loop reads CASSQDVAGGSGANVLTF. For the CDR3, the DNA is TGCGCCAGCAGCCAAGACGTGGCAGGGGGCTCTGGGGCCAACGTCCTGACTTTC.

The DNA for the CDR3 is TGTGCCAGCCGGACAGGTCTGTTCACTGAAGCTTTCTTT. Its translation is CASRTGLFTEAFF. The V and J genes are TRBV2 and TRBJ1-1; TRBD1 matches 7 bases. Germline loops: CDR1 SNHLY, CDR2 FYNNEI. Trimming cost V 8 bases and J 4 bases; bases outside gene matches: 7. The CDR3 sequence is 13 residues long.

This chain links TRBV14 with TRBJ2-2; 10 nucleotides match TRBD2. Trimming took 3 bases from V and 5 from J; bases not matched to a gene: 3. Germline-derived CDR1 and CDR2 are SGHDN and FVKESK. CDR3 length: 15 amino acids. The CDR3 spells CASSQLTSGTGELFF. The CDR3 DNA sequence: TGTGCCAGCAGCCAGTTGACTAGCGGGACCGGGGAGCTGTTTTTT.

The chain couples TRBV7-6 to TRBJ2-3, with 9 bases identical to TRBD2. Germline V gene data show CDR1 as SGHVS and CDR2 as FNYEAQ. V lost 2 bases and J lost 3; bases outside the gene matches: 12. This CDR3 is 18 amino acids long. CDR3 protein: CASSLLAGGPPGTDTQYF. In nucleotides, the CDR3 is TGTGCCAGCAGCTTACTCGCGGGAGGGCCGCCCGGAACAGATACGCAGTATTTT.

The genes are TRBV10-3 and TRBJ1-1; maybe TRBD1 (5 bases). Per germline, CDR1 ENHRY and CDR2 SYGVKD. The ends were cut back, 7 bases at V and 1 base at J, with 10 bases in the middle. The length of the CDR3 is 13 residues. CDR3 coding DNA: TGTGCCATCACCGGGACGTCGAACACTGAAGCTTTCTTT. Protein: CAITGTSNTEAFF.

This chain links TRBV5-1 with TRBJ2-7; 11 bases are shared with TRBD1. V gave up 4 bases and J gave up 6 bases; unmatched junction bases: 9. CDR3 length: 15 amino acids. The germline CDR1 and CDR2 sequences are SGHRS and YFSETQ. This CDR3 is CASSTGQGANGEQYF. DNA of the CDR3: TGCGCCAGCAGCACCGGACAGGGGGCTAATGGCGAGCAGTACTTC.

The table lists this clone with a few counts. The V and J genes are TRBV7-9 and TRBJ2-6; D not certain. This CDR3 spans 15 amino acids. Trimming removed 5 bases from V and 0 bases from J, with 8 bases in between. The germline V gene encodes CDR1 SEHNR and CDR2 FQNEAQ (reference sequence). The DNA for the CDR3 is TGTGCCAGCAGCCCCGAGCGCTCTGGGGCCAACGTCCTGACTTTC. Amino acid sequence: CASSPERSGANVLTF.

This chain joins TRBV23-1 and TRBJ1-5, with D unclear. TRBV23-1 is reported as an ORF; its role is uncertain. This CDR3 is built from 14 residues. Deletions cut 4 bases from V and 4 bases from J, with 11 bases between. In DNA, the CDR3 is TGCGCCAGCAGTCCGCCCCTTCGAAATCAGCCCCAGCATTTT. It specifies CASSPPLRNQPQHF.

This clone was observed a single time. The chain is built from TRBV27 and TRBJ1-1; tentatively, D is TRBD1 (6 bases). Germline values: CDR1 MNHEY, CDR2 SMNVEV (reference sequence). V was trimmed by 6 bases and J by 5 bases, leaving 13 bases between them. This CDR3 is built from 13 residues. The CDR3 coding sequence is TGTGCCAGCAGAAACAGGGTCGGGACTGAAGCTTTCTTT. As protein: CASRNRVGTEAFF.

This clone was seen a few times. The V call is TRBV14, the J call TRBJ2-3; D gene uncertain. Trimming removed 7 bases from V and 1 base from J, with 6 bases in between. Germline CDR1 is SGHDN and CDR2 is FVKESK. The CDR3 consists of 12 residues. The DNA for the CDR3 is TGTGCCAGCACCCCCCGCACAGATACGCAGTATTTT. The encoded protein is CASTPRTDTQYF.